This T cell receptor beta chain was observed in a study of patients and donors after allogeneic stem cell transplantation. MiXCR, run by TCRdb on the RT-PCR reads, gives a single entry per CDR3 protein. There are roughly 880,000 distinct CDR3 sequences in the sample; approximately 19% occur only once, and 5.5% to 6.5% lies in the top ten. V was clipped by 2 bases and J by 4 bases, with 9 bases between them. Germline V gives CDR1 SGDLS, CDR2 YYNGEE. The CDR3 runs 13 residues. This sequence joins TRBV9 and TRBJ1-2; D is possibly TRBD1 (5 bases). The receptor comes from a human donor who was either an allogeneic HSCT recipient or a stem cell or donor lymphocyte infusion donor (not recorded which). It is not recorded whose cells these are; they may come from a transplant donor. The sample comprised blood, either unsorted or a sorted T cell fraction (not recorded which). The CDR3 is CASSVTEVYGYTF. Written as DNA, the CDR3 is TGTGCCAGCAGCGTGACAGAAGTCTATGGCTACACCTTC.